The source of this T cell receptor (beta chain) is a study of regulatory T cells in long-lasting Graves disease. Study results and limitations: The analysis examined peripheral blood only and excluded thyroid tissue. Newly diagnosed disease favored TRBV20-1 and TRBJ2-1 over persistent disease.

Documented time point: newly diagnosed GD, antithyroid drugs for less than 3 months. PBMCs were the source of the RNA used for TCR sequencing. Remarks on this clonotype: Its antigen is not identified. This clone may be a read error of a much larger clone one base away.

Assembly of TCR beta libraries relied on iRepertoire HTBI primers together with Arm-PCR of CDR3 regions. Using its own MiXCR run on the multiplex PCR reads, TCRdb lists one record per CDR3 protein. There are 620,000 or so distinct CDR3 sequences in the sample; approximately 15% occur only once, and more than 15% lies in the top ten. There are 14 residues in the CDR3. Germline CDR1 reads LNHDA; CDR2 reads SQIVND (reference sequence). These data are also associated with another study on T cells in Graves' hyperthyroidism and ophthalmopathy. That investigation notes: A patient was excluded if there was uncontrolled infection, other autoimmune disease, pregnancy or lactation.

The clonotype comes from a woman aged 30 to 39 with Graves disease. The genes are TRBV19 and TRBJ1-1, with TRBD1 matching 10 bases. Sequenced here: peripheral blood mononuclear cells (PBMCs), sampled at new diagnosis, from a patient treated with antithyroid drugs. The CDR3 spells CASSPLTGGTEVFF. CDR3 in DNA: TGTGCCAGTAGTCCTTTGACAGGGGGCACTGAAGTTTTCTTT.